Each of the 15 T cell receptor beta chains below was sequenced from the same sample in a study of T cell responses to AZD1222 COVID-19 vaccine. Assay: immunoSEQ multiplex PCR; the TCRdb copy retains only in-frame clones and omits some. Of 100,000 to 150,000 clones in the sample, more than 70% are singletons; the top ten hold more than 4%. The sample in question was peripheral blood, obtained on day 0 of AZD1222 vaccination. The receptors derive from an adult in good health.

The J gene is TRBJ1-5, the V gene TRBV7-2; no firm D call. The V gene's germline CDR1 is SGHTA and CDR2 FQGNSA. This CDR3 contains 14 residues. Trimming stripped 5 bases from V and 7 bases from J, with 15 bases between. In nucleotides, the CDR3 is TGTGCCAGCAGCCCCGATTATCCTGGCCAGCCCCAGCATTTT. It yields the protein CASSPDYPGQPQHF.

The chain links TRBV11-2 to TRBJ1-1; D ambiguous. Germline CDR1 and CDR2: SGHAT and FQNNGV. V was shortened by 5 bases and J by 4 bases, with 14 bases between the two germline ends. The CDR3 runs 14 residues. The CDR3 reads CASSLLLGPTEAFF. The CDR3 coding sequence is TGTGCCAGCAGCCTCCTCTTGGGTCCCACTGAAGCTTTCTTT.

V usage is TRBV6-1 and J usage is TRBJ2-7, with D unresolved. Germline-derived CDR1 and CDR2 are MNHNS and SASEGT. Between the trimmed V and J ends, which lost 1 base and 0 bases, there was a span of 10 bases. The CDR3 covers 15 residues. The CDR3 reads CASSEGPNISYEQYF. The CDR3 nucleotides are TGTGCCAGCAGTGAAGGTCCAAATATCTCCTACGAGCAGTACTTC.

In DNA form, the CDR3 reads TGTGCCAGCAGCTTGAGACAGGAGGGGGAAAAACTGTTTTTT. Encoded protein: CASSLRQEGEKLFF. The chain joins TRBV7-2 to TRBJ1-4, with TRBD1 as a possible D gene (6 bases). The germline V and J ends were trimmed by 3 bases and 8 bases, with 13 bases remaining between them. The CDR3 runs 14 residues. Germline lookup yields CDR1 SGHTA and CDR2 FQGNSA.

The chain combines TRBV29-1 with TRBJ1-1; D unresolved. V shed 5 bases and J shed 3 bases, with 4 bases lying between them. The CDR3 loop spans 10 amino acids. CDR1 and CDR2 (germline): SQVTM, ANQGSEA. As DNA, the CDR3 is TGCAGCGTTAGGGACACTGAAGCTTTCTTT. Its protein is CSVRDTEAFF.

The gene calls are TRBV3-1 (or the pseudogene TRBV3-2) and TRBJ2-5; the match to TRBD1 covers 10 bases. After removal of 1 base from V and 6 bases from J, the junction contained 2 bases not matched to a gene. The CDR3 totals 14 residues. Germline-derived CDR1 and CDR2 are LGHDT and YNNKEL (reference sequence). The CDR3 sequence: CASSQGTGGQTQYF. The CDR3 nucleotides read TGTGCCAGCAGCCAAGGGACAGGGGGGCAGACCCAGTACTTC.

The chain carries TRBV6-5 and TRBJ1-1; 12 nucleotides match TRBD1. After removal of 7 bases from V and 1 base from J, the junction contained 4 bases not matched to a gene. The CDR3 is 15 residues long. Germline lookup yields CDR1 MNHEY and CDR2 SVGAGI. DNA of the CDR3: TGTGCCAGCACCTTGGGACAGGGGGCGAACACTGAAGCTTTCTTT. This translates into CASTLGQGANTEAFF.

V is TRBV5-4 and J is TRBJ2-7, with TRBD1 matching 10 bases. After removal of 3 bases from V and 3 bases from J, the junction contained 9 bases not matched to a gene. The germline gives CDR1 SGHNT, CDR2 YYREEE (reference sequence). CDR3 length: 16 residues. The CDR3 spells CASSWGGDRGIYEQYF. In DNA, the CDR3 is TGTGCCAGCAGCTGGGGCGGGGACAGGGGTATCTACGAGCAGTACTTC. The whole variable domain, filled in from reference TRBV5-4 and TRBJ2-7, reads ETGVTQSPTHLIKTRGQQVTLRCSSQSGHNTVSWYQQALGQGPQFIFQYYREEENGRGNFPPRFSGLQFPNYSSELNVNALELDDSALYLCASSWGGDRGIYEQYFGPGTRLTVT.

This chain joins TRBV28 and TRBJ2-5, with 7 bases lining up with TRBD2. Trimming at V came to 8 bases and at J to 1 base, leaving 4 bases not matched to a gene. From germline, CDR1 is MDHEN and CDR2 SYDVKM. The CDR3 is made up of 13 amino acids. CDR3 loop: CASARGGQETQYF. The CDR3 DNA is TGTGCCAGCGCACGCGGGGGCCAAGAGACCCAGTACTTC.

The V gene is TRBV5-1, the J gene TRBJ1-3; no definite D call. Germline CDR1 reads SGHRS; CDR2 reads YFSETQ. Trimming shortened V by 4 bases and J by 1 base, and 9 bases separated the two germline ends. This CDR3 contains 14 residues. CDR3 in amino acids: CASSPSQSGNTIYF. The CDR3 DNA reads TGCGCCAGCAGCCCGAGCCAATCTGGAAACACCATATATTTT.

This clone was detected only once. The V and J genes are TRBV7-2 and TRBJ2-1, with 8 bases identical to TRBD2. The germline V gene has CDR1 SGHTA and CDR2 FQGNSA. This CDR3 has 18 amino acids. Trimming took 1 base from V and 2 from J; bases not matched to a gene: 10. CDR3 sequence reads: CASSLVPPSGGPYNEQFF. The CDR3, as DNA: TGTGCCAGCAGCTTAGTCCCCCCTTCGGGGGGGCCCTACAATGAGCAGTTCTTC.

V usage is TRBV7-9 and J usage is TRBJ1-2, with 10 bases lining up with TRBD1. Trimming took 2 bases from V and 5 from J; bases not matched to a gene: 5. Germline loops: CDR1 SEHNR, CDR2 FQNEAQ (reference sequence). This CDR3 has 15 residues. Here the CDR3 reads CASSLIGTGVYGYTF. The CDR3 nucleotides read TGTGCCAGCAGCTTAATCGGGACAGGGGTGTATGGCTACACCTTC.

The chain has TRBV5-1 and TRBJ1-1; D ambiguous. The ends were cut back, 6 bases at V and 1 base at J, with 10 bases in the middle. Per the germline V gene, CDR1 is SGHRS and CDR2 is YFSETQ. The CDR3 is 13 residues long. CDR3 region: CASNAERNTEAFF. CDR3 sequence (DNA): TGCGCCAGCAATGCCGAGAGGAACACTGAAGCTTTCTTT. The entire variable domain, with the rest obtained from reference TRBV5-1 and TRBJ1-1, is as follows: KAGVTQTPRYLIKTRGQQVTLSCSPISGHRSVSWYQQTPGQGLQFLFEYFSETQRNKGNFPGRFSGRQFSNSRSEMNVSTLELGDSALYLCASNAERNTEAFFGQGTRLTVV.

The chain uses TRBV5-4 and TRBJ1-3; no reliable D call. Trimming removed 1 base from V and 7 bases from J, with 9 bases in between. The length of the CDR3 is 13 residues. Germline-derived CDR1 and CDR2 are SGHNT and YYREEE (reference sequence). The CDR3 protein is CASSLRELNTIYF. The CDR3 coding sequence is TGTGCCAGCAGCTTGCGGGAACTGAACACCATATATTTT.

The CDR3 sequence is CASRDGGTEAFF. DNA of the CDR3: TGCGCCAGCCGGGACGGGGGCACTGAAGCTTTCTTT. The chain has TRBV5-1 and TRBJ1-1; D possibly corresponds to TRBD1 (5 bases). The germline gives CDR1 SGHRS, CDR2 YFSETQ. V gave up 7 bases and J gave up 4 bases, with 11 bases separating them. The CDR3 extends over 12 amino acids.